One sample yielded the 26 T cell receptor beta chains listed below, sequenced in a study of blood T cell repertoires in COVID-19. Sequencing was performed with immunoSEQ multiplex PCR; in TCRdb, only in-frame clones are kept and a portion is missing. The data contain roughly 110,000 clones, roughly 84% of them seen just once; the ten biggest clones take up over 4%. Sequenced sample: peripheral blood. The receptors originated from a human donor in a cohort sampled during active COVID-19.

This rearrangement joins TRBV5-4 to TRBJ1-2; D may be TRBD1 (5 bases). This CDR3 is built from 14 residues. Germline loops: CDR1 SGHNT, CDR2 YYREEE (reference sequence). V lost 4 bases and J lost 5, with 15 bases in between. The CDR3 loop is CASSGAGNLYGYTF. The CDR3 region has the DNA TGTGCCAGCAGCGGGGCGGGGAATCTTTATGGCTACACCTTC. Filled out from reference TRBV5-4 and TRBJ1-2, the complete variable domain reads ETGVTQSPTHLIKTRGQQVTLRCSSQSGHNTVSWYQQALGQGPQFIFQYYREEENGRGNFPPRFSGLQFPNYSSELNVNALELDDSALYLCASSGAGNLYGYTFGSGTRLTVV.

This chain uses TRBV19 with TRBJ2-1, with unresolved D. CDR1 is LNHDA and CDR2 is SQIVND in the germline V gene (reference sequence). This CDR3 has 15 residues. V was trimmed by 3 bases and J by 7 bases, leaving 16 bases between them. The CDR3, as DNA: TGTGCCAGTAGTATCTCTCGTAGCCTCGGGAATGAGCAGTTCTTC. Translated, it gives CASSISRSLGNEQFF.

V usage is TRBV9 and J usage is TRBJ1-1; D gene unclear. V shed 1 base and J shed 1 base, with 5 bases lying between them. Germline-derived CDR1 and CDR2 are SGDLS and YYNGEE. There are 13 residues in the CDR3. The chain's CDR3 is CASSVSRNTEAFF. In DNA form, the CDR3 reads TGTGCCAGCAGCGTATCCCGGAACACTGAAGCTTTCTTT.

This clone was detected a few times. Distinct nucleotide sequences in the sample also encode this CDR3. The chain uses TRBV21-1 and TRBJ1-5. TRBV21-1 is assigned pseudogene status. CDR3 size: 14 residues. The chain's CDR3 is CAWRGGASNQPQHF. CDR3 sequence (DNA): TGTGCCTGGCGGGGGGGGGCGAGCAATCAGCCCCAGCATTTT.

This rearrangement joins TRBV6-2 or TRBV6-3 to TRBJ2-4; 8 bases line up with TRBD2. Trimming took 4 bases from V and 8 from J; bases not matched to a gene: 13. This CDR3 contains 16 residues. CDR1 is MNHEY, CDR2 SVGEGT, per germline. The CDR3 loop is CASSSSSAGAPYIQYF. The CDR3 bases are TGTGCCAGCAGTTCTTCTTCAGCGGGGGCCCCTTACATTCAGTACTTC.

The rearrangement uses TRBV7-8 and TRBJ2-5; 12 positions match TRBD1. CDR1 is SGHVS and CDR2 is FQNEAQ in the germline V gene. V shed 5 bases, J shed 5 bases, and the junction held 9 bases outside the gene matches. The CDR3 spans 16 residues. Written as DNA, the CDR3 is TGTGCCAGCAGCCGGGGGACAGGGGGCTCAGAGGAGACCCAGTACTTC. This sequence encodes CASSRGTGGSEETQYF.

The chain employs TRBV28 and TRBJ1-3, with 7 bases matching TRBD1. Germline V lookup: CDR1 MDHEN, CDR2 SYDVKM. This CDR3 comprises 16 residues. Trimming removed 4 bases from V and 1 base from J; junction bases left unmatched: 7. CDR3 coding DNA: TGTGCCAGCAGTTCTACAGGGGCCGTATCTGGAAACACCATATATTTT. This translates into CASSSTGAVSGNTIYF.

This clone was detected only a few times. V usage is TRBV5-1 and J usage is TRBJ2-7; no clear D. Germline CDR1 and CDR2: SGHRS and YFSETQ. The CDR3 contains 15 residues. V lost 4 bases, J lost 1 base, and 15 bases lay in between. The CDR3 loop is CASSRYNDLSYEQYF. The CDR3 DNA sequence: TGCGCCAGCAGCCGATACAATGATTTGTCCTACGAGCAGTACTTC.

The CDR3 nucleotides read TGTGCCAGCAGCTTATTAACAGCTAACTATGGCTACACCTTC. Translated: CASSLLTANYGYTF. This chain uses TRBV7-2 with TRBJ1-2; D is ambiguous. The germline gives CDR1 SGHTA, CDR2 FQGNSA. The CDR3 has 14 amino acids. V was trimmed by 2 bases and J by 0 bases, leaving 7 bases between them.

This chain links TRBV6-5 with TRBJ1-4, with 7 positions matching TRBD1. The trim removed 5 bases at V and 0 bases at J, leaving 3 bases unmatched. This CDR3 spans 15 amino acids. CDR1 MNHEY and CDR2 SVGAGI come from the germline V gene. The CDR3 spells CASSLQGPTNEKLFF. CDR3 coding DNA: TGTGCCAGCAGTCTACAGGGGCCAACTAATGAAAAACTGTTTTTT.

This chain connects TRBV18 to TRBJ2-1; D is possibly TRBD1 (6 bases). The germline V gene encodes CDR1 KGHSH and CDR2 LQKENI. Trimming shortened V by 3 bases and J by 5 bases, and 11 bases separated the two germline ends. The CDR3 is made up of 14 amino acids. The CDR3 DNA is TGTGCCAGCTCACCGGGACACGGAAACAATGAGCAGTTCTTC. It encodes CASSPGHGNNEQFF. Combining the CDR3 with reference TRBV18 and TRBJ2-1 gives the whole variable domain NAGVMQNPRHLVRRRGQEARLRCSPMKGHSHVYWYRQLPEEGLKFMVYLQKENIIDESGMPKERFSAEFPKEGPSILRIQQVVRGDSAAYFCASSPGHGNNEQFFGPGTRLTVL.

By share, this clone counts as medium-sized. The J gene is TRBJ1-2, the V gene TRBV9; D might be TRBD1 (6 bases). Germline assignment: CDR1 SGDLS and CDR2 YYNGEE. V shed 4 bases and J shed 8 bases, with 24 bases lying between them. This CDR3 spans 16 amino acids. The CDR3 nucleotides read TGTGCCAGCAGCCCACTCCCACAGGGAGATATACAAGGCTACACCTTC. It specifies CASSPLPQGDIQGYTF.

This clone showed up just a few times. The chain employs TRBV25-1 and TRBJ1-5; D unclear. The CDR3 extends over 13 amino acids. The germline V gene encodes CDR1 MGHDK and CDR2 SYGVNS. Trimming removed 5 bases from V and 0 bases from J, with 5 bases in between. Here the CDR3 reads CASSHTSNQPQHF. In DNA, the CDR3 is TGTGCCAGCAGTCACACTAGCAATCAGCCCCAGCATTTT.

This sequence joins TRBV6-2 or TRBV6-3 and TRBJ2-1; 11 bases are a match to TRBD2. V dropped 0 bases and J dropped 2; count of bases not matched to a gene: 0. The V gene's germline CDR1 is MNHEY and CDR2 SVGEGT. CDR3 length: 16 amino acids. CDR3 DNA sequence: TGTGCCAGCAGTTACTCGGGACTAGCGGCCTACAATGAGCAGTTCTTC. Translating gives CASSYSGLAAYNEQFF.

The chain couples TRBV28 to TRBJ1-1, with TRBD1 matching over 10 bases. From germline, CDR1 is MDHEN and CDR2 SYDVKM. With 5 bases clipped from V and 6 bases from J, the junction kept 9 bases outside the gene matches. This CDR3 spans 15 amino acids. The CDR3 spells CASSPTGGAKAEAFF. CDR3 sequence (DNA): TGTGCCAGCAGTCCGACAGGGGGCGCAAAGGCTGAAGCTTTCTTT.

This clone has a handful of counts. The J gene is TRBJ1-6, the V gene TRBV10-3; D not resolved. CDR3 size: 13 residues. Trimming shortened V by 8 bases and J by 9 bases, and 14 bases separated the two germline ends. Germline V CDR1 and CDR2: ENHRY, SYGVKD. CDR3 coding DNA: TGTGCCATCGCCGACTCGGGTAGTTCACCCCTCCACTTT. Amino acid sequence: CAIADSGSSPLHF.

The chain combines TRBV19 with TRBJ1-3; D call uncertain. Germline V gives CDR1 LNHDA, CDR2 SQIVND (reference sequence). With 3 bases removed from V and 9 bases from J, the gap between germline ends came to 15 bases. The CDR3 runs to 14 residues. The CDR3 spells CASSISARLFTIYF. The CDR3 nucleotides read TGTGCCAGTAGTATCTCGGCCAGACTTTTCACCATATATTTT.

The genes are TRBV27 and TRBJ1-2; D might be TRBD1 (6 bases). In germline, CDR1 is MNHEY, CDR2 SMNVEV (reference sequence). Trimming pared 8 bases from V and 2 bases from J, leaving 12 bases between. The CDR3 sequence is 13 residues long. CDR3 region: CASAEGGNYGYTF. The CDR3 DNA follows: TGTGCCAGCGCCGAGGGGGGGAACTATGGCTACACCTTC.

The chain has TRBV18 and TRBJ2-1, with a tentative D call TRBD2 (6 bases). This CDR3 comprises 12 residues. V lost 3 bases and J 10 bases, leaving 10 bases between the germline ends. Germline V lookup: CDR1 KGHSH, CDR2 LQKENI. In DNA, the CDR3 is TGTGCCAGCTCACCGCGGGCGGGAGAGCAGTTCTTC. Translating it yields CASSPRAGEQFF.

V gene TRBV28 combines with J gene TRBJ2-7, with 7 bases matching TRBD1. After removal of 5 bases from V and 5 bases from J, the junction contained 6 bases not matched to a gene. CDR1 is MDHEN, CDR2 SYDVKM, per germline. CDR3 length: 13 amino acids. The chain's CDR3 is CASSLTGMDEQYF. The CDR3 DNA is TGTGCCAGCAGTCTGACAGGGATGGACGAGCAGTACTTC.

V and J are TRBV7-2 and TRBJ2-1; 7 bases are a match to TRBD2. The CDR3 spans 14 residues. Germline CDR1 and CDR2: SGHTA and FQGNSA. The ends lost 1 base at V and 8 bases at J; junction bases unmatched: 5. The CDR3 DNA sequence: TGTGCCAGCAGCTTAGGGTGGGGGGGGTATGAGCAGTTCTTC. Amino acids: CASSLGWGGYEQFF.

This rearrangement joins TRBV19 to TRBJ2-3, with D unresolved. The germline gives CDR1 LNHDA, CDR2 SQIVND (reference sequence). CDR3 size: 16 residues. The V gene lost 5 bases and the J gene lost 3 bases, with 18 bases spanning the gap. The CDR3 DNA is TGTGCCAGTAGTTCCACGTCGACGGGTTGGACAGATACGCAGTATTTT. It encodes CASSSTSTGWTDTQYF.

V gene TRBV7-2 combines with J gene TRBJ1-1; D is possibly TRBD1 (5 bases). Trimming left V 5 bases short and J 4 bases short, with 17 bases between. The CDR3 consists of 15 residues. CDR1 and CDR2 (germline): SGHTA, FQGNSA. Here the CDR3 reads CASSPQGSVGTEAFF. In DNA, the CDR3 is TGTGCCAGCAGCCCCCAGGGTTCTGTCGGCACTGAAGCTTTCTTT.

This clone was observed a single time. One end of the junction does not line up with germline, which may come from a read error. The chain carries TRBV15 and TRBJ2-7, with TRBD2 matching 11 bases. Germline CDR1 reads LNHNV; CDR2 reads YYDKDF (reference sequence). This CDR3 spans 13 amino acids. CDR3 amino acids: CATSRGLAERVDF. Written as DNA, the CDR3 is TGTGCCACCAGCAGGGGACTAGCGGAGAGGGTGGACTTC.

This clone appeared a single time. This sequence joins TRBV18 and TRBJ1-3; no clear D. With 3 bases removed from V and 6 bases from J, the gap between germline ends came to 9 bases. CDR1 KGHSH and CDR2 LQKENI come from the germline V gene. The CDR3 is 13 amino acids. The CDR3 DNA follows: TGTGCCAGCTCACCTGACATCCTAAACACCATATATTTT. Its translation: CASSPDILNTIYF.

V gene TRBV19 combines with J gene TRBJ1-2; a possible D gene is TRBD1 (5 bases). Germline V lookup: CDR1 LNHDA, CDR2 SQIVND (reference sequence). The ends were cut back, 7 bases at V and 6 bases at J, with 15 bases in the middle. The CDR3 has 13 residues. The CDR3 region has the DNA TGTGCCAGTACCACCAGGGCTGGAGATGGCTACACCTTC. Translation: CASTTRAGDGYTF.